This T cell receptor beta chain was captured by sequencing in a study of T-cell reconstitution after alpha-beta-depleted transplantation in children. During its preparation, the TCRbeta library received unique molecular identifiers. TCRdb re-called the PCR reads through MiXCR, storing one row per CDR3 protein. This table holds about 480,000 distinct CDR3 sequences, approximately 12% found once. CDR1 and CDR2 from the germline V gene are MNHEY and SVGEGT. There are 15 residues in the CDR3. V dropped 2 bases and J dropped 4 bases, with 15 bases sitting between them. This clonotype was seen at least ten times.

The sequence was collected from a human donor who donated a stem cell graft to a child with combined immunodeficiency. Sequences were derived from PBMCs from the stem cell graft donor, sampled from the stem cell graft. The chain employs TRBV6-2 or TRBV6-3 and TRBJ2-7; tentative D call: TRBD2 (6 bases). In nucleotides, the CDR3 is TGTGCCAGCAGTTACCGACCCGGGAGAGGGTACGAGCAGTACTTC. It translates to CASSYRPGRGYEQYF.